Each of the 10 T cell receptor beta chains below was sequenced from the same sample in a study of blood T cell repertoires in COVID-19. Repertoires were generated with immunoSEQ multiplex PCR, while TCRdb's copy carries only in-frame clones and drops some. The sample consists of 200,000 to 250,000 clones, about four fifths of them appearing once. Sequenced material: peripheral blood. These receptors originate from a woman aged 35 to 49 with acute or convalescent COVID-19.

J is TRBJ2-7 and V is TRBV5-1, with TRBD2 identical over 7 bases. The trim removed 2 bases at V and 3 bases at J, leaving 8 bases unmatched. In germline, CDR1 is SGHRS, CDR2 YFSETQ. This CDR3 is 15 amino acids long. Written as DNA, the CDR3 is TGCGCCAGCAGCTTCGGGGCCCTAGCGGACTACGAGCAGTACTTC. Protein product: CASSFGALADYEQYF.

CDR3 protein: CATSRERETYNEQFF. CDR3 DNA: TGTGCCACCAGCAGAGAGCGGGAGACCTACAATGAGCAGTTCTTC. The chain has TRBV15 and TRBJ2-1; 7 bases line up with TRBD2. The V segment lost 0 bases and the J segment 2 bases; nucleotides outside the gene matches: 1. The CDR3 is 15 amino acids. Per the germline V gene, CDR1 is LNHNV and CDR2 is YYDKDF (reference sequence). The variable domain in full, completed from reference TRBV15 and TRBJ2-1, reads DAMVIQNPRYQVTQFGKPVTLSCSQTLNHNVMYWYQQKSSQAPKLLFHYYDKDFNNEADTPDNFQSRRPNTSFCFLDIRSPGLGDTAMYLCATSRERETYNEQFFGPGTRLTVL.

The gene calls are TRBV30 and TRBJ1-1; TRBD1 aligns across 8 bases. Trimming cost V 1 base and J 7 bases; bases outside gene matches: 5. In germline, CDR1 is GTSNPN, CDR2 SVGIG (reference sequence). The CDR3 extends over 13 amino acids. The CDR3 coding sequence is TGTGCCTGGAGTGGCGACAGGGGACTTGAAGCTTTCTTT. Protein product: CAWSGDRGLEAFF. Based on the CDR3 plus reference TRBV30 and TRBJ1-1, the full variable domain is SQTIHQWPATLVQPVGSPLSLECTVEGTSNPNLYWYRQAAGRGLQLLFYSVGIGQISSEVPQNLSASRPQDRQFILSSKKLLLSDSGFYLCAWSGDRGLEAFFGQGTRLTVV.

V usage is TRBV5-1 and J usage is TRBJ2-2; D is possibly TRBD1 (7 bases). Germline lookup yields CDR1 SGHRS and CDR2 YFSETQ. The CDR3 consists of 15 residues. Trimming removed 2 bases at V and 6 bases at J, with 14 bases between. The CDR3 sequence: CASSFGGGAAGELFF. CDR3 DNA: TGCGCCAGCAGCTTTGGAGGGGGCGCCGCCGGGGAGCTGTTTTTT. Variable domain in full (rest from reference TRBV5-1 and TRBJ2-2): KAGVTQTPRYLIKTRGQQVTLSCSPISGHRSVSWYQQTPGQGLQFLFEYFSETQRNKGNFPGRFSGRQFSNSRSEMNVSTLELGDSALYLCASSFGGGAAGELFFGEGSRLTVL.

Worth noting for this clone: Other DNA variants within this sample encode the same CDR3. The chain joins TRBV25-1 to TRBJ1-1; no clear D gene. The V end lost 2 bases, the J end lost 0 bases, and 4 bases lay between the germline ends. Germline-derived CDR1 and CDR2 are MGHDK and SYGVNS. CDR3 length: 13 residues. The CDR3 protein is CASSERLNTEAFF. CDR3 sequence (DNA): TGTGCCAGCAGTGAACGGTTGAACACTGAAGCTTTCTTT.

The V call is TRBV7-2, the J call TRBJ2-7; 8 nucleotides agree with TRBD1. After removal of 2 bases from V and 3 bases from J, the junction contained 3 bases not matched to a gene. This CDR3 is built from 14 residues. The germline gives CDR1 SGHTA, CDR2 FQGNSA. CDR3 amino acids: CASSLIGQGYEQYF. DNA for the CDR3: TGTGCCAGCAGCTTAATAGGACAGGGCTACGAGCAGTACTTC.

This clone was seen a few times. The V gene is TRBV3-1 (or the pseudogene TRBV3-2), the J gene TRBJ2-5; 8 positions match TRBD1. V lost 2 bases, J lost 5 bases, and 7 bases stayed unmatched. The CDR3 length is 15 residues. Germline values: CDR1 LGHDT, CDR2 YNNKEL (reference sequence). This chain's CDR3 is CASSQIQGDGETQYF. Here the CDR3 DNA reads TGTGCCAGCAGCCAAATACAGGGGGACGGGGAGACCCAGTACTTC.

In DNA, the CDR3 is TGTGCCTACGTGGGTGGGGGGGCCCGCAATCAGCCCCAGCATTTT. Translation: CAYVGGGARNQPQHF. The rearrangement uses TRBV30 and TRBJ1-5; TRBD1 might be the D (6 bases). Trimming took 7 bases from V and 2 from J, leaving 18 bases between them. Germline CDR1 reads GTSNPN; CDR2 reads SVGIG (reference sequence). This CDR3 comprises 15 residues.

The chain carries TRBV28 and TRBJ1-1, with D maybe TRBD1 (5 bases). Germline CDR1 reads MDHEN; CDR2 reads SYDVKM. This CDR3 contains 16 residues. V was trimmed by 6 bases and J by 1 base, leaving 18 bases between them. The CDR3 sequence is CASRQIGIGQNTEAFF. In DNA, the CDR3 is TGTGCCAGCAGACAAATCGGAATTGGACAGAACACTGAAGCTTTCTTT.

V and J are TRBV5-8 and TRBJ2-1, with 8 bases matching TRBD2. The germline CDR1 and CDR2 sequences are SGHTS and YDEGEE. The junction had 5 bases not matched to a gene; V was cut back by 2 bases and J by 1 base. The CDR3 consists of 16 residues. The CDR3 loop reads CASSFASGLSYNEQFF. The CDR3 DNA sequence: TGTGCCAGCAGCTTTGCTAGCGGGCTGTCCTACAATGAGCAGTTCTTC.